The sequence of this TCR beta chain was determined in a study of post-analysis software for immune sequencing data. Findings and caveats of the study: By F measure, samples from a shared preparation batch strongly co-clustered.

Worth noting for this clonotype: Its cognate antigen is unknown.

Unique molecular identifiers were carried by the TCR beta cDNA libraries. TCRdb analysed the PCR reads with MiXCR anew, one entry per CDR3 protein. The table includes about 820,000 distinct CDR3 sequences, about 50% detected once. Sequencing input: blood. The receptor's source is a girl aged 5-17 years with multiple sclerosis.

The CDR3 sequence: CAISGGLAGVETQYF. CDR3 sequence (DNA): TGTGCCATCAGTGGGGGACTAGCGGGAGTGGAGACCCAGTACTTC. J is TRBJ2-5 and V is TRBV10-3; 14 bases agree with TRBD2. Germline CDR1 and CDR2: ENHRY and SYGVKD. This CDR3 region has 15 residues. The V segment lost 4 bases and the J segment 5 bases; nucleotides outside the gene matches: 3.